The 7 T cell receptor beta chains given below trace back to one sample, sequenced in a study of blood T cell repertoires in COVID-19. Here immunoSEQ multiplex PCR was the method, and the copy in TCRdb shows in-frame clones only, minus some. The data show 190,000 or so clones, around 85% seen once. Material for sequencing was peripheral blood. Receptors were obtained from a man in his fifties who had recovered from COVID-19.

This chain links TRBV27 with TRBJ1-2; TRBD1 might be the D (6 bases). V lost 4 bases to trimming and J lost 8 bases, with 11 bases between them. Germline CDR1 MNHEY, CDR2 SMNVEV (reference sequence). This CDR3 comprises 12 residues. The CDR3 loop reads CASSSGVGGYTF. In DNA form, the CDR3 reads TGTGCCAGCAGTTCAGGGGTGGGAGGCTACACCTTC.

This clone turned up a few times. V is TRBV7-9 and J is TRBJ2-1, with 10 bases matching TRBD2. Germline values: CDR1 SEHNR, CDR2 FQNEAQ (reference sequence). J lost 7 bases, V lost 5 bases, and 8 bases had no gene match. CDR3 length: 15 amino acids. The CDR3 DNA sequence: TGTGCCAGCAGCGTTAATAGCGGGAGGAGGAATGAGCAGTTCTTC. Translating gives CASSVNSGRRNEQFF. Variable domain in full (rest from reference TRBV7-9 and TRBJ2-1): DTGVSQNPRHKITKRGQNVTFRCDPISEHNRLYWYRQTLGQGPEFLTYFQNEAQLEKSRLLSDRFSAERPKGSFSTLEIQRTEQGDSAMYLCASSVNSGRRNEQFFGPGTRLTVL.

CDR3 DNA: TGTGCCAGCAGCCCGGACAGGGCCACTGGAAACACCATATATTTT. It yields the protein CASSPDRATGNTIYF. The chain couples TRBV11-2 to TRBJ1-3; TRBD1 matches at 8 bases. The CDR3 runs 15 residues. Germline values: CDR1 SGHAT, CDR2 FQNNGV. The J segment lost 2 bases and the V segment lost 5 bases, leaving 5 bases of the junction unmatched.

The rearrangement uses TRBV30 and TRBJ1-6; tentative D call: TRBD1 (5 bases). The V gene lost 2 bases and the J gene lost 9 bases, with 17 bases spanning the gap. Germline lookup yields CDR1 GTSNPN and CDR2 SVGIG (reference sequence). The CDR3 runs 15 residues. As DNA, the CDR3 is TGTGCCTGGAGTTTTCGGGGGGTGGTAGTTTCACCCCTCCACTTT. Protein sequence: CAWSFRGVVVSPLHF.

The CDR3 DNA reads TGCGCCAGCAGCTTGGCCGGGAGCTCTGGAAACACCATATATTTT. It encodes CASSLAGSSGNTIYF. The chain combines TRBV5-1 with TRBJ1-3; D remains unclear. The CDR3 spans 15 residues. Trimming stripped 0 bases from V and 0 bases from J, with 7 bases between. Looked up from germline, CDR1 is SGHRS and CDR2 is YFSETQ.

The CDR3 nucleotides read TGTGCCAGCAGCCTAAGAGGACAGGCCAACTACGAGCAGTACTTC. Translating gives CASSLRGQANYEQYF. The chain joins TRBV9 to TRBJ2-7; TRBD1 matches 7 bases. Germline lookup yields CDR1 SGDLS and CDR2 YYNGEE. The V and J ends lost 4 bases and 3 bases, in that order; junction bases with no gene match: 10. This CDR3 has 15 residues.

Only a few counts were recorded for this clone. V and J are TRBV4-3 and TRBJ1-2, with D uncertain. Germline V gene sequence: CDR1 LGHNA, CDR2 YSLEER. Trimming shortened V by 4 bases and J by 1 base, and 16 bases separated the two germline ends. This CDR3 has 16 residues. CDR3: CASSLTPGDFNYGYTF. CDR3 in DNA: TGCGCCAGCAGCCTAACACCAGGTGATTTTAACTATGGCTACACCTTC.